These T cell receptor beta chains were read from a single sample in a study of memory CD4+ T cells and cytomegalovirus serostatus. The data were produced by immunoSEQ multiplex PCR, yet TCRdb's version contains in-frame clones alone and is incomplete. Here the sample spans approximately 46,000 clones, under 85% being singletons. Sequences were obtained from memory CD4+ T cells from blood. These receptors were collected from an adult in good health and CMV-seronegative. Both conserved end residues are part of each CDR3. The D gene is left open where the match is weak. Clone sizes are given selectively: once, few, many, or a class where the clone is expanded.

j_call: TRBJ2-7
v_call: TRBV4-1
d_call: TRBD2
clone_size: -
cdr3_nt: TGCGCCAGCAGCCAAGGGCGGGAGGCGGGGATGCACGAGCAGTACTTC
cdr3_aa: CASSQGREAGMHEQYF

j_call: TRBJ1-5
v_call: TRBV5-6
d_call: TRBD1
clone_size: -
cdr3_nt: TGTGCCAGCAGCTTGGGACAGGGGGGCCAGCCCCAGCATTTT
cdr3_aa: CASSLGQGGQPQHF

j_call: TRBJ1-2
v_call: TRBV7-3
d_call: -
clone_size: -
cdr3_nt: TGTGCCAGCAGCTTAACGCCGGGGAGGGCTCATGGCTACACCTTC
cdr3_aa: CASSLTPGRAHGYTF

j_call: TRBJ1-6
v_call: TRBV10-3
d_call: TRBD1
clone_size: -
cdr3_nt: TGTGCCATCGGACAGGGGGATTCACCCCTCCACTTT
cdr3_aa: CAIGQGDSPLHF

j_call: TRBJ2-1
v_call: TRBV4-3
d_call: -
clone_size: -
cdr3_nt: TGCGCCAGCAGCCGCCCAGGGGGGGGCTACAATGAGCAGTTCTTC
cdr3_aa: CASSRPGGGYNEQFF

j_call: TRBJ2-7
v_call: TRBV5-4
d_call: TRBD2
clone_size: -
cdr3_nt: TGTGCCAGCAGCTTGGAGGGAGGGAGCTCCTACGAGCAGTACTTC
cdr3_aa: CASSLEGGSSYEQYF

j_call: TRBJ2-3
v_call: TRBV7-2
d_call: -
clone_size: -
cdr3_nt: TGTGCCAGCAGCTTAGTTCGGGGGTATGGAGATACGCAGTATTTT
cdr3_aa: CASSLVRGYGDTQYF

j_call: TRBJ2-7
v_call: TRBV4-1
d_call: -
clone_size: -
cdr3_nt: TGCGCCAGCAGCCAAGATGGTCGGCGCCTGGGTCGCGAGCAGTACTTC
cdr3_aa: CASSQDGRRLGREQYF

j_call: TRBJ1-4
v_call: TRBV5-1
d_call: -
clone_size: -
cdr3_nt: TGCGCCAGCAGCCCCGGACAGTTTAATGAAAAACTGTTTTTT
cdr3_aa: CASSPGQFNEKLFF

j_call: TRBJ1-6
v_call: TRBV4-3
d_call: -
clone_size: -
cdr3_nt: TGCGCCAGCAGCCGGGGGAATTCACCCCTCCACTTT
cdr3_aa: CASSRGNSPLHF

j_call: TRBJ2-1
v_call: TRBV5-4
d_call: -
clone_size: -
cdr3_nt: TGTGCCAGCAGTCCGACGCTAAGTTACAATGAGCAGTTCTTC
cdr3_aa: CASSPTLSYNEQFF

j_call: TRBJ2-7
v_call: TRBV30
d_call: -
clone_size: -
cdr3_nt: TGTGCCTGGGCCCGGGCAGGGATTCCCTACGAGCAGTACTTC
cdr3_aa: CAWARAGIPYEQYF

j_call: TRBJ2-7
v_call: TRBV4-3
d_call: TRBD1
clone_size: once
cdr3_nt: TGCGCCAGCAGCCAAGGGACAGGGACCTACGAGCAGTACTTC
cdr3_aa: CASSQGTGTYEQYF

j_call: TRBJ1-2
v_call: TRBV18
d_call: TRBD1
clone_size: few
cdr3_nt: TGTGCCAGCTCTCCCCAGGGGGCGCTTCGCTATGGCTACACCTTC
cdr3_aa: CASSPQGALRYGYTF

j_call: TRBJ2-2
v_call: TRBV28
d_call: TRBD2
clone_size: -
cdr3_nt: TGTGCCAGCAGTTTAGCGGGGGGCGAAGCCGGGGAGCTGTTTTTT
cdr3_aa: CASSLAGGEAGELFF

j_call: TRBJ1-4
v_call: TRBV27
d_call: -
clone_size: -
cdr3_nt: TGTGCCAGCAAGGGGGAGCCAGCCGCCGACGAAAAACTGTTTTTT
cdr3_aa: CASKGEPAADEKLFF

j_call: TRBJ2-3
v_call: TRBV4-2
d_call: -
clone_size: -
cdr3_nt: TGTGCCAGCAGGAAGGGCAGCACAGATACGCAGTATTTT
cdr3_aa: CASRKGSTDTQYF

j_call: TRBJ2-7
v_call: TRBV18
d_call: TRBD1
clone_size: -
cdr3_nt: TGTGCCAGCTCACTAGGACAGGGGAGCAACGAGCAGTACTTC
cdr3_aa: CASSLGQGSNEQYF

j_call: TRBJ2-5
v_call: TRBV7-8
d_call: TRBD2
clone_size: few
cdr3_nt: TGTGCCAGCAGCTCCGCGGGGGGACCTCAAAAGACCCAGTACTTC
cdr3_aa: CASSSAGGPQKTQYF

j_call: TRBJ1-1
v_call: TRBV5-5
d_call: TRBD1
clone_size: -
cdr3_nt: TGTGCCAGCAGCTTGATGGTGGACAGGAATGAAGCTTTCTTT
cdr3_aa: CASSLMVDRNEAFF

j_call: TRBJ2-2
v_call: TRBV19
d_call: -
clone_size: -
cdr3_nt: TGTGCAGCGACAGGTGTGAACGGGGAGCTGTTTTTT
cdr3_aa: CAATGVNGELFF

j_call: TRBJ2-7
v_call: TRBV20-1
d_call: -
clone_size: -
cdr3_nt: TGCAGTGCTAGAATCACTCACGAGCAGTACTTC
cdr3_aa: CSARITHEQYF

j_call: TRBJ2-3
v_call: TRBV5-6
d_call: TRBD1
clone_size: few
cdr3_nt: TGTGCCAGCAGCTTAATTGGGACAGGGAGCACAGATACGCAGTATTTT
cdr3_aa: CASSLIGTGSTDTQYF

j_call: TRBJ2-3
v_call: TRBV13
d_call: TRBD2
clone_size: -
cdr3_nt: TGTGCCAGCAGCTTAAGCGGGGGGACAGATACGCAGTATTTT
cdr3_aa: CASSLSGGTDTQYF

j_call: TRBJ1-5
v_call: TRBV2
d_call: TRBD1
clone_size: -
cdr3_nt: TGTGCCAGCAGACTCTATAGACAGGGGGATCAGCCCCAGCATTTT
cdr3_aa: CASRLYRQGDQPQHF

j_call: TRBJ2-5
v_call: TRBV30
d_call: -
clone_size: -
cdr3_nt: TGTGCCTGGACCTTGGGGGGCCAAGAGACCCAGTACTTC
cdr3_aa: CAWTLGGQETQYF

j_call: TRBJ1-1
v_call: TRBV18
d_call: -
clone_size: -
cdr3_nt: TGTGCCAGCTCAGAACGACCCGGGAGGGACTTTGAAGCTTTCTTT
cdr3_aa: CASSERPGRDFEAFF

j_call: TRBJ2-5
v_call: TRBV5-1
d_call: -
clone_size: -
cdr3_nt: TGCGCCAGCAGGGGTGAGCCAGGTGAAGAGACCCAGTACTTC
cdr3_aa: CASRGEPGEETQYF

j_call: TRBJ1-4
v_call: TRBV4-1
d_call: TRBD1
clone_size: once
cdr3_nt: TGCGCCAGCAGCCAAGCCCCCTCGACAGGGAGCCTCCGGTTTGAAAAACTGTTTTTT
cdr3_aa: CASSQAPSTGSLRFEKLFF

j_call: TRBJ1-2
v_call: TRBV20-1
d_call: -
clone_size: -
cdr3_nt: TGCAGTGCATCGACAAGCTATGGCTACACCTTC
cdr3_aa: CSASTSYGYTF

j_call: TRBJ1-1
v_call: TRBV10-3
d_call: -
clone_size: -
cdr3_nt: TGTGCCATCAGGCCCGGTTGGGTCGACACTGAAGCTTTCTTT
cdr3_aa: CAIRPGWVDTEAFF

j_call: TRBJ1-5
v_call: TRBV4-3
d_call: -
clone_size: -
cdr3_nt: TGCGCCAGCAGCCAAGCGACAGGCGTAAATCAGCCCCAGCATTTT
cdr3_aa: CASSQATGVNQPQHF

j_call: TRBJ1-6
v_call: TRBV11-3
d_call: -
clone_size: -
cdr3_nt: TGTGCCAGCAGCTTCGGGGTAAATTCACCCCTCCACTTT
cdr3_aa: CASSFGVNSPLHF

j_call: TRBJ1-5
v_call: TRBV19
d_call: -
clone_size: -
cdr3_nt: TGTGCCAGTAGTGCCATGGTATGGGATTCCAATCAGCCCCAGCATTTT
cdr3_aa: CASSAMVWDSNQPQHF

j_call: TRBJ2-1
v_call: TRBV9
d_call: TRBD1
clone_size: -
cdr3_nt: TGTGCCAGCAGCGTAGAACAGGGGGCTATAAATGAGCAGTTCTTC
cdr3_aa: CASSVEQGAINEQFF

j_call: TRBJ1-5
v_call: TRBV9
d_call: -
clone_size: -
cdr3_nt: TGTGCCAGCAGCGTAGGGGGGGGAACCTATCAGCCCCAGCATTTT
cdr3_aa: CASSVGGGTYQPQHF

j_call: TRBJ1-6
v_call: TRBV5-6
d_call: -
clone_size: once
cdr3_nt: TGTGCCAGCAGCTTGAGGGGGACGGACGATAATAATTCACCCCTCCACTTT
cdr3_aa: CASSLRGTDDNNSPLHF

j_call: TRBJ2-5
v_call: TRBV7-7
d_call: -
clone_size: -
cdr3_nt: TGTGCCAGCAGCTTAGCGGGGGGTGAGACCCAGTACTTC
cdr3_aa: CASSLAGGETQYF

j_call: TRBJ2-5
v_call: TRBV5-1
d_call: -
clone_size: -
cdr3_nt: TGCGCCAGCAGCTTGGCAGGGGGGTACCAAGAGACCCAGTACTTC
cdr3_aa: CASSLAGGYQETQYF

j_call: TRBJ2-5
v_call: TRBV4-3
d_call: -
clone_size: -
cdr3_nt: TGCGCCAGCAGCCAAGAAGCCGACAGCCTGAGCACCCAGTACTTC
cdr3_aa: CASSQEADSLSTQYF

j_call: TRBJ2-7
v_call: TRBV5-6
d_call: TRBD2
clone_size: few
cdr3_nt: TGTGCCAGCAGCCCCACTAGCGGGGGGGCCTCCCAGCAGTACTTC
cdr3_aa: CASSPTSGGASQQYF

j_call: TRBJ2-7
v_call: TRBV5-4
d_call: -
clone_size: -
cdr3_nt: TGTGCCAGCAGCTTGTCGGGACCATTATACGAGCAGTACTTC
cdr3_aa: CASSLSGPLYEQYF

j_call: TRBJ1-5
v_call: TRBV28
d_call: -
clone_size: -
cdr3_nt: TGTGCCACCGAGGTTGAATTCCAGCCCCAGCATTTT
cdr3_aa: CATEVEFQPQHF

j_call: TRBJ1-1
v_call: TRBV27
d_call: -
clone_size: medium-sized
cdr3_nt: TGTGCCAGCTCCAGGGGTACTGAAGCTTTCTTT
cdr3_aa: CASSRGTEAFF

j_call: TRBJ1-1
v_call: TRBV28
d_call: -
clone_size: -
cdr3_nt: TGTGCCAGCAGTACCACAGGGTTATTATTGGCTGAAGCTTTCTTT
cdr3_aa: CASSTTGLLLAEAFF

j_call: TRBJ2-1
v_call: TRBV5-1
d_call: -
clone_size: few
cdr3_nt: TGCGCCAGCAGCTTGGACCTGGGGAACAATGAGCAGTTCTTC
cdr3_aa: CASSLDLGNNEQFF

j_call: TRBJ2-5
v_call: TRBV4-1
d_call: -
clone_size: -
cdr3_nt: TGCGCCAGCAGCCAAGATACCATAGAGACCCAGTACTTC
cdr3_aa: CASSQDTIETQYF

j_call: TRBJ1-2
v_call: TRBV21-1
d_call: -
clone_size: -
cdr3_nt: TGTGCCAGCAGCGAGGGGGGGACGGCGAGGAGGGACTACACCTTC
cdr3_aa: CASSEGGTARRDYTF

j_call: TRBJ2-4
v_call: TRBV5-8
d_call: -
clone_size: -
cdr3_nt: TGTGCCAGCAGCCCCGGGACGGTAGCCAAAAACATTCAGTACTTC
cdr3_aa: CASSPGTVAKNIQYF

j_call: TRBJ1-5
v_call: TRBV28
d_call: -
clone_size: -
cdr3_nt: TGTGCCAGCAGTGGGGCAAATCAGCCCCAGCATTTT
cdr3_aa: CASSGANQPQHF

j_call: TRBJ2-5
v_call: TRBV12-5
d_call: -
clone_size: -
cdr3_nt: TGTGCTAGTGGTACTGCGCCCCAGTACTTC
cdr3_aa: CASGTAPQYF

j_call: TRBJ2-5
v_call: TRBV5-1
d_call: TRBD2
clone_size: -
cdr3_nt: TGCGCCACCAAACTGTCTAGCGGAAACCAAGAGACCCAGTACTTC
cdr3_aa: CATKLSSGNQETQYF

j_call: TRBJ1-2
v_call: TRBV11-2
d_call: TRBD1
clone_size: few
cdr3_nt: TGTGCCAGCAGCTTAAGCCCGACAGGGGGCAAAGGCTACACCTTC
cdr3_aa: CASSLSPTGGKGYTF

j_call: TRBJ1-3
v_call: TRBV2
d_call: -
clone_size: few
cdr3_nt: TGTGCCAGCACCGAAAGTGGGATAGGAAACACCATATATTTT
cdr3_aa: CASTESGIGNTIYF

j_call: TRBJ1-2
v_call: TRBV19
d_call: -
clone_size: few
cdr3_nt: TGTGCCAGTAGTCTAAACAGCGATGGCTACACCTTC
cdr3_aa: CASSLNSDGYTF

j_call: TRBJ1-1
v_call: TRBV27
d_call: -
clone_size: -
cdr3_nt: TGTGCCAGCAGTTTCAGGGCGGGTGAAGCTTTCTTT
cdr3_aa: CASSFRAGEAFF

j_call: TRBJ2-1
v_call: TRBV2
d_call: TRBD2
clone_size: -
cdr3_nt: TGTGCCAGCAGTGCAAGCGGGGGGGCTTCAAATGAGCAGTTCTTC
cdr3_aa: CASSASGGASNEQFF

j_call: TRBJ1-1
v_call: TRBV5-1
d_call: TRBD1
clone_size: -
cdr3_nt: TGCGCCAGCAGCACCCAAGGAGGGGGCGGTACTGAAGCTTTCTTT
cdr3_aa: CASSTQGGGGTEAFF

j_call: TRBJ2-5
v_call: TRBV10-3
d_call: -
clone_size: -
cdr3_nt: TGTGCCATCAATCAGGAAGCAACAATCGAAGAGACCCAGTACTTC
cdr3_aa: CAINQEATIEETQYF